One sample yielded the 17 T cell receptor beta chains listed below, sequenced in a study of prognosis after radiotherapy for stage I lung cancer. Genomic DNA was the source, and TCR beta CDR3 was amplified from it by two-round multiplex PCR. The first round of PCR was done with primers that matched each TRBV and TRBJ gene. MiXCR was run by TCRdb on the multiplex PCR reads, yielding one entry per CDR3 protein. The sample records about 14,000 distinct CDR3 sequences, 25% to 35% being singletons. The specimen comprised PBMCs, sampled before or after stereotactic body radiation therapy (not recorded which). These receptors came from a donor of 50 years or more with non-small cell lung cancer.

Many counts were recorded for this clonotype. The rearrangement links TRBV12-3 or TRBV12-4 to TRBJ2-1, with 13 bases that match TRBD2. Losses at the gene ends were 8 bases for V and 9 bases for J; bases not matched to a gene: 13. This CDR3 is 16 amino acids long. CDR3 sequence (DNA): TGTGCCAGCGGGGGTGGGACTAGCGGGACCGGGCTTGAGCAGTTCTTC. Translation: CASGGGTSGTGLEQFF.

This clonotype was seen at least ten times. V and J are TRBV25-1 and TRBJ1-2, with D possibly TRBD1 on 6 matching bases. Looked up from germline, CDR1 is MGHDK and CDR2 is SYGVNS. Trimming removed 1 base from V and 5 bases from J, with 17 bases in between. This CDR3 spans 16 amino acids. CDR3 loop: CASSEWEVDQGYGYTF. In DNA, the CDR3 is TGTGCCAGCAGTGAATGGGAGGTAGACCAGGGGTATGGCTACACCTTC.

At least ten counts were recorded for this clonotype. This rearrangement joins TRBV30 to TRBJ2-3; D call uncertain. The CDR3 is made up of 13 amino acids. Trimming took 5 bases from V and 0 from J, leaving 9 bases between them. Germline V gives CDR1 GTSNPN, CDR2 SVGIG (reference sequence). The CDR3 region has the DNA TGTGCCTGGGACCCGAAGAGCACAGATACGCAGTATTTT. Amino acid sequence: CAWDPKSTDTQYF.

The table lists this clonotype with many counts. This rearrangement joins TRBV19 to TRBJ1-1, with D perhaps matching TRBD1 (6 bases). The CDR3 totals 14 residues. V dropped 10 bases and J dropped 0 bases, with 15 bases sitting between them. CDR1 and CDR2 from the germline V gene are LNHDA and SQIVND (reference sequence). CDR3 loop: CATAQGRMNTEAFF. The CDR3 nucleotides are TGTGCCACCGCCCAGGGGCGCATGAACACTGAAGCTTTCTTT. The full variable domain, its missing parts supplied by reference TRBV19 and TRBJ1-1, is DGGITQSPKYLFRKEGQNVTLSCEQNLNHDAMYWYRQDPGQGLRLIYYSQIVNDFQKGDIAEGYSVSREKKESFPLTVTSAQKNPTAFYLCATAQGRMNTEAFFGQGTRLTVV.

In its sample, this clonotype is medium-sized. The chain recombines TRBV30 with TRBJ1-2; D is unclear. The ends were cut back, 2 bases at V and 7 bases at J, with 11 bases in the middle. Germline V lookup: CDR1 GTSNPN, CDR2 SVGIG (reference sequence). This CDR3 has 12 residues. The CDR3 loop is CAWSPGYSGYTF. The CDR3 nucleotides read TGTGCCTGGAGTCCCGGGTATAGTGGCTACACCTTC.

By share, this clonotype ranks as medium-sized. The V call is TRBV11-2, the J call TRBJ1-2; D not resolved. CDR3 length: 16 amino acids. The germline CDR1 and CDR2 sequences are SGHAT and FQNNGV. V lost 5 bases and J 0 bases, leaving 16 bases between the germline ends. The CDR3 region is CASSLAPGRANYGYTF. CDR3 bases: TGTGCCAGCAGCCTGGCCCCAGGACGGGCTAACTATGGCTACACCTTC.

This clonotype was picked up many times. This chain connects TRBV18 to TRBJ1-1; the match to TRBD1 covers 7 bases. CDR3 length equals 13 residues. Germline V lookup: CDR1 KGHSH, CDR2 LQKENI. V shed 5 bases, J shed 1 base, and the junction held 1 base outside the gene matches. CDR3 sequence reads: CASSGQANTEAFF. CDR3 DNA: TGTGCCAGCTCAGGACAGGCGAACACTGAAGCTTTCTTT. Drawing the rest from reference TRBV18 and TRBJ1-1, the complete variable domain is NAGVMQNPRHLVRRRGQEARLRCSPMKGHSHVYWYRQLPEEGLKFMVYLQKENIIDESGMPKERFSAEFPKEGPSILRIQQVVRGDSAAYFCASSGQANTEAFFGQGTRLTVV.

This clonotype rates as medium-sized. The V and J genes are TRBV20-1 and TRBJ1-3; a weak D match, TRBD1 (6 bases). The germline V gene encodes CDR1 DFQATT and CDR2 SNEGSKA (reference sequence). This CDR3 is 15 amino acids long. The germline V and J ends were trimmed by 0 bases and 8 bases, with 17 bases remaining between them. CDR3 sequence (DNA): TGCAGTGCTAGAGATAGGGCAGGGGTGTTACACACCATATATTTT. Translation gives CSARDRAGVLHTIYF.

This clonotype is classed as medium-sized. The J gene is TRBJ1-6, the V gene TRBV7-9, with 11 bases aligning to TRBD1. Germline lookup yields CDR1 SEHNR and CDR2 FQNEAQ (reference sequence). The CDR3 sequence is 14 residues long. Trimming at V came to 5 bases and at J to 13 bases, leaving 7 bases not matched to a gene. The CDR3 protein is CASSPGQGASPLHF. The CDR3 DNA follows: TGTGCCAGCAGCCCCGGACAGGGGGCGAGTCCCCTCCACTTT.

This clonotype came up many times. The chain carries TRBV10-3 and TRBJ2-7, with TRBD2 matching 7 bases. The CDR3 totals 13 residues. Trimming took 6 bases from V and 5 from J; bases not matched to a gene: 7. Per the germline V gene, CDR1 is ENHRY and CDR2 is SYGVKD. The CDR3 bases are TGTGCCATCAGAGTCCTAGCGGCAAACGAGCAGTACTTC. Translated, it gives CAIRVLAANEQYF.

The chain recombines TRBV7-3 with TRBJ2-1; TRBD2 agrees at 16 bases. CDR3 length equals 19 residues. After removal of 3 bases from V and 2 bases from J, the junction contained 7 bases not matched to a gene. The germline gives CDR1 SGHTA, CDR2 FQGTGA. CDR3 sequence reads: CASSLGVGLAGGPYNEQFF. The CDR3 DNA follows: TGTGCCAGCAGCTTGGGGGTGGGACTAGCGGGAGGGCCCTACAATGAGCAGTTCTTC.

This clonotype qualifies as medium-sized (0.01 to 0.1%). CDR3 DNA: TGTGCCAGCAGCTTATGGGCTAGCGGGAGGGAGGGTGAGCAGTTCTTC. Translating it yields CASSLWASGREGEQFF. The chain couples TRBV7-9 to TRBJ2-1, with 12 positions matching TRBD2. The junction had 8 bases not matched to a gene; V was cut back by 2 bases and J by 9 bases. Germline loops: CDR1 SEHNR, CDR2 FQNEAQ (reference sequence). The CDR3 covers 16 residues. Combining the CDR3 with reference TRBV7-9 and TRBJ2-1 gives the whole variable domain DTGVSQNPRHKITKRGQNVTFRCDPISEHNRLYWYRQTLGQGPEFLTYFQNEAQLEKSRLLSDRFSAERPKGSFSTLEIQRTEQGDSAMYLCASSLWASGREGEQFFGPGTRLTVL.

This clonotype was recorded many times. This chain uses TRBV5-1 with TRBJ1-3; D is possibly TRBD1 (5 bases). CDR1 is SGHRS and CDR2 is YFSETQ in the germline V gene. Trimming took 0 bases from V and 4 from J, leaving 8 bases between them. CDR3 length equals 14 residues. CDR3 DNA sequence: TGCGCCAGCAGCTTGGACAGGTTGGGAAACACCATATATTTT. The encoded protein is CASSLDRLGNTIYF.

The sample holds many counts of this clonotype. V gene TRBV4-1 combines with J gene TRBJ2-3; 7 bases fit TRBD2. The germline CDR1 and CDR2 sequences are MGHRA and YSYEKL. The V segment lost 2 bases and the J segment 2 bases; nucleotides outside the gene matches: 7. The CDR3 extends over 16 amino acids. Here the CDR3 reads CASSQKLAEFTDTQYF. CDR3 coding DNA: TGCGCCAGCAGCCAAAAGCTAGCGGAGTTCACAGATACGCAGTATTTT.

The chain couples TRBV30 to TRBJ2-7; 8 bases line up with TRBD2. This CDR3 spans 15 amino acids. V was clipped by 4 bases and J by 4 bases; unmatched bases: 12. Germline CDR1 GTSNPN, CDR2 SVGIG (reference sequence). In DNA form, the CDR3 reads TGTGCCTGGATGCCAAAGGTCAGCGGGAGTTACGAGCAGTACTTC. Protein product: CAWMPKVSGSYEQYF. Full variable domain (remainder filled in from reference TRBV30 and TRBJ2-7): SQTIHQWPATLVQPVGSPLSLECTVEGTSNPNLYWYRQAAGRGLQLLFYSVGIGQISSEVPQNLSASRPQDRQFILSSKKLLLSDSGFYLCAWMPKVSGSYEQYFGPGTRLTVT.

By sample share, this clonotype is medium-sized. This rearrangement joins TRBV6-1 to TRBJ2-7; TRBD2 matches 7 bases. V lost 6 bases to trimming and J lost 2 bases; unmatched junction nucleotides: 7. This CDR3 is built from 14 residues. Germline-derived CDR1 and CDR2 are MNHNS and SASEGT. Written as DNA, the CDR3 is TGTGCCAGCAGGGTTCGGGGGAGGGCCTACGAGCAGTACTTC. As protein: CASRVRGRAYEQYF.

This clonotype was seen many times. In nucleotides, the CDR3 is TGTGCCAGCTCACCTACCAACGCGGGGGCTAACGAGCAGTACTTC. It specifies CASSPTNAGANEQYF. V usage is TRBV18 and J usage is TRBJ2-7; tentatively, D is TRBD2 (7 bases). V lost 3 bases to trimming and J lost 5 bases, with 17 bases between them. The V gene's germline CDR1 is KGHSH and CDR2 LQKENI. CDR3 size: 15 residues.